This T cell receptor beta chain was recorded in a study of blood T cell repertoires in COVID-19. Across the whole study: Samples of COVID-19 (acute and convalescent) were obtained from the United States, Italy and Spain. PBMCs, B-cell-depleted T cells, or T cells provided the cDNA or gDNA that made up the material.

In the original processing: It was from reference gene primer amplification that nucleated cell counts were estimated. Assay: immunoSEQ multiplex PCR; the TCRdb copy retains only in-frame clones and omits some. V and J calls and clone size are copied from that table; D and trimming were computed from the DNA. The repertoire consists of approximately 41,000 clones, with approximately 90% occurring once and the leading ten covering roughly a tenth. Germline V gene data show CDR1 as KGHSH and CDR2 as LQKENI. The trim removed 5 bases at V and 2 bases at J, leaving 4 bases unmatched. The CDR3 consists of 14 residues.

The sequenced material came from peripheral blood. The receptor comes from a woman at least 80 years old with active COVID-19. This chain connects TRBV18 to TRBJ2-7, with 9 bases identical to TRBD1. The CDR3 nucleotides are TGTGCCAGCTCATCGGACAGGGGAGCCTACGAGCAGTACTTC. Translation gives CASSSDRGAYEQYF.